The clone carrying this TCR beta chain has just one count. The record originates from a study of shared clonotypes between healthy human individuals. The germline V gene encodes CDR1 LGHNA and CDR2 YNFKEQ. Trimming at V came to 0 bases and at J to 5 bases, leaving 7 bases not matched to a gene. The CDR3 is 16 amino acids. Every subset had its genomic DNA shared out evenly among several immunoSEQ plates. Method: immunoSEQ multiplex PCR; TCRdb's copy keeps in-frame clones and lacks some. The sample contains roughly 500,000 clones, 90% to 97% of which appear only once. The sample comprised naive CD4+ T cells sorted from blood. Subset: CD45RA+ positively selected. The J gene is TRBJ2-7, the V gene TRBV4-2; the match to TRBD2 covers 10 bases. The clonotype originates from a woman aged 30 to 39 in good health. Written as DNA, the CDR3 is TGTGCCAGCAGCCAAGATTGGCTAGCGGGAGAAGACGAGCAGTACTTC. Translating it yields CASSQDWLAGEDEQYF.